These T cell receptor beta chains were read from a single sample in a study of Ad26.COV2.S vaccination and SARS-CoV-2 variants. Sequencing was performed with immunoSEQ multiplex PCR; in TCRdb, only in-frame clones are kept and a portion is missing. This sample has 350,000 to 400,000 clones, with about 88% found just once. The specimen comprised peripheral blood, sampled in a trial of Ad26.COV2.S vaccine versus placebo. Receptor source: a person between 18 and 65 years old who received the Ad26.COV2.S COVID-19 vaccine or a placebo. Each CDR3 is given with its conserved first and last residue. The D gene is left open where the match is weak. Not all rows give a size; the values are once, few, many and, for expanded clones, a class.

D gene: NA
clone size: NA
V gene: TRBV6-2/TRBV6-3
J gene: TRBJ1-1
CDR3 protein: CASSLIGASTEAFF
CDR3 DNA: TGTGCCAGCAGTCTAATAGGGGCGAGCACTGAAGCTTTCTTT

D gene: TRBD1
clone size: NA
V gene: TRBV27
J gene: TRBJ1-5
CDR3 protein: CASRRTGRLNQPQHF
CDR3 DNA: TGTGCCAGCAGACGGACAGGGCGGTTAAATCAGCCCCAGCATTTT

D gene: NA
clone size: many
V gene: TRBV7-9
J gene: TRBJ2-7
CDR3 protein: CASRRNPSSYEQYF
CDR3 DNA: TGTGCCAGCAGAAGAAATCCCTCCTCCTACGAGCAGTACTTC

D gene: TRBD1
clone size: once
V gene: TRBV6-4
J gene: TRBJ2-6
CDR3 protein: CASSVEGRGFSGANVLTF
CDR3 DNA: TGTGCCAGCAGTGTAGAGGGCAGGGGGTTCTCTGGGGCCAACGTCCTGACTTTC

D gene: NA
clone size: NA
V gene: TRBV7-9
J gene: TRBJ2-2
CDR3 protein: CASSSRSDWGWSGELFF
CDR3 DNA: TGTGCCAGCAGCTCCCGAAGCGACTGGGGTTGGAGCGGGGAGCTGTTTTTT

D gene: NA
clone size: NA
V gene: TRBV4-2
J gene: TRBJ2-4
CDR3 protein: CASSRTDDIQYF
CDR3 DNA: TGTGCCAGCAGCCGGACCGATGACATTCAGTACTTC

D gene: NA
clone size: NA
V gene: TRBV5-1
J gene: TRBJ2-1
CDR3 protein: CASSLARALYNEQFF
CDR3 DNA: TGCGCCAGCAGCTTGGCCAGGGCCCTATACAATGAGCAGTTCTTC

D gene: NA
clone size: NA
V gene: TRBV7-2
J gene: TRBJ2-3
CDR3 protein: CASSLDGGRTDTQYF
CDR3 DNA: TGTGCCAGCAGCTTAGACGGGGGCCGCACAGATACGCAGTATTTT

D gene: NA
clone size: NA
V gene: TRBV29-1
J gene: TRBJ2-5
CDR3 protein: CSVEDGFETQYF
CDR3 DNA: TGCAGCGTTGAAGATGGGTTCGAGACCCAGTACTTC

D gene: NA
clone size: NA
V gene: TRBV27
J gene: TRBJ1-2
CDR3 protein: CASSLHGQLNYGYTF
CDR3 DNA: TGTGCCAGCAGTTTGCACGGACAGTTAAACTATGGCTACACCTTC

D gene: NA
clone size: NA
V gene: TRBV7-9
J gene: TRBJ1-6
CDR3 protein: CASSYKVNSPLHF
CDR3 DNA: TGTGCCAGCAGCTATAAAGTCAATTCACCCCTCCACTTT